Below are 10 T cell receptor beta chains sequenced from a single sample in a study of control samples from healthy donors and cancer patients. Clones were read by immunoSEQ multiplex PCR, and TCRdb kept only the in-frame ones, dropping some. The table records 80,000 or so clones, 91% of them present only once. Sequenced: blood. The origin of the receptors is a man aged 45 to 65 in good health.

This chain joins TRBV12-5 and TRBJ1-2; TRBD1 aligns across 7 bases. The V gene end was trimmed by 3 bases and the J gene end by 3 bases; junction bases not matched to a gene: 1. The CDR3 consists of 13 residues. CDR1 is LGHNT and CDR2 is FRNRAP in the germline V gene. The CDR3 region has the DNA TGTGCTAGTGGTTTCACAGGGGACTATGGCTACACCTTC. Translation: CASGFTGDYGYTF.

A single count supports this clone. This sequence joins TRBV6-5 and TRBJ2-7, with D perhaps matching TRBD1 (5 bases). Germline V gene sequence: CDR1 MNHEY, CDR2 SVGAGI. The germline V and J ends were trimmed by 5 bases and 0 bases, with 8 bases remaining between them. This CDR3 is built from 13 residues. The CDR3 DNA reads as TGTGCCAGCAGTAGGACACTCTCCTACGAGCAGTACTTC. This gives the protein CASSRTLSYEQYF.

This chain uses TRBV6-5 with TRBJ2-7; D possibly uses TRBD1 or TRBD2 (5 bases each). V lost 5 bases and J lost 4, with 15 bases in between. Germline V lookup: CDR1 MNHEY, CDR2 SVGAGI. The CDR3 has 14 amino acids. In DNA form, the CDR3 reads TGTGCCAGCAGTACGGGACGACGGGGATACGAGCAGTACTTC. Protein: CASSTGRRGYEQYF.

V is TRBV5-1 and J is TRBJ2-3; tentatively, D is TRBD1 (6 bases). The CDR3 runs 14 residues. In germline, CDR1 is SGHRS, CDR2 YFSETQ. The V and J ends lost 5 bases and 3 bases respectively, with 13 bases between them. The CDR3, as DNA: TGCGCCAGCAGTATCCCCCAGGGGACAGATACGCAGTATTTT. Protein: CASSIPQGTDTQYF.

V gene TRBV7-2 combines with J gene TRBJ2-7; D is possibly TRBD1 or TRBD2 (5 bases each). Germline CDR1 SGHTA, CDR2 FQGNSA. The V end lost 6 bases, the J end lost 6 bases, and 18 bases lay between the germline ends. The CDR3 has 14 amino acids. As DNA, the CDR3 is TGTGCCAGCAGAAAAGTCGGGGCATCCCCCGAGCAGTACTTC. Translation: CASRKVGASPEQYF.

The gene calls are TRBV27 and TRBJ1-2; D possibly corresponds to TRBD1 (5 bases). CDR1 and CDR2 (germline): MNHEY, SMNVEV (reference sequence). The V end lost 5 bases, the J end lost 4 bases, and 11 bases lay between the germline ends. CDR3 length: 13 residues. The chain's CDR3 is CASSPSGTYGYTF. For the CDR3, the DNA is TGTGCCAGCAGTCCCTCCGGGACCTATGGCTACACCTTC.

J is TRBJ2-2 and V is TRBV5-1; D is possibly TRBD1 (7 bases). CDR3 length equals 19 residues. Germline assignment: CDR1 SGHRS and CDR2 YFSETQ. The V gene lost 0 bases and the J gene lost 2 bases, with 20 bases spanning the gap. CDR3 in amino acids: CASSLGQGGAGFNTGELFF. CDR3 DNA sequence: TGCGCCAGCAGCTTGGGGCAGGGGGGCGCCGGCTTTAACACCGGGGAGCTGTTTTTT.

This clone has more than one count but fewer than ten. The chain recombines TRBV12-3 or TRBV12-4 with TRBJ1-4; weak D call: TRBD1 (5 bases). Between the trimmed V and J ends, which lost 3 bases and 8 bases, there was a span of 10 bases. This CDR3 comprises 13 residues. CDR3 loop: CASSFGGREKLFF. The DNA of the CDR3 is TGTGCCAGCAGTTTTGGGGGACGGGAAAAACTGTTTTTT.

With regard to this clone: Distinct nucleotide sequences in the sample also encode this CDR3. The CDR3 region has the DNA TGTGCCAGCAGCCAAGACTTTGGACAGGGAGGAGGTGGCTACACCTTC. This encodes CASSQDFGQGGGGYTF. The chain uses TRBV14 and TRBJ1-2; 8 positions agree with TRBD1. This CDR3 contains 16 residues. Germline V gene lookup returns CDR1 SGHDN and CDR2 FVKESK. After removal of 0 bases from V and 7 bases from J, the junction contained 10 bases not matched to a gene.

The J gene is TRBJ2-7, the V gene TRBV3-1 (or the pseudogene TRBV3-2); tentative D call: TRBD2 (6 bases). This CDR3 contains 13 residues. Trimming stripped 5 bases from V and 6 bases from J, with 14 bases between. Germline V CDR1 and CDR2: LGHDT, YNNKEL (reference sequence). The CDR3 bases are TGTGCCAGCAGCGCACTCCAGGGAGGCGAGCAGTACTTC. Translated, it gives CASSALQGGEQYF.